What follows are 9 T cell receptor beta chains derived from one specimen sequenced in a study of graft-versus-host responses after intestinal transplantation. These receptors lack a known antigen. Some clones are missing from TCRdb's copy, which holds only in-frame ones; the method was immunoSEQ multiplex PCR. Here the sample spans fewer than 85,000 clones, about 87% being singletons. Sequenced material: unstimulated CD4+ T cells sorted from spleen or lymph node cells, taken before transplant. Receptors were obtained from a human donor who was the organ donor for an intestinal transplant.

With regard to this clone: An end of the junction does not agree with germline; a read error may underlie this. The genes are TRBV5-6 and TRBJ1-2, with 11 bases fitting TRBD1. The germline V gene has CDR1 SGHDT and CDR2 YYEEEE. This CDR3 region has 17 residues. The CDR3 DNA is TGTGCCAGCAGCAAGGACAGGGGGCCTTTGAGTGGCTATGGCCACACCTTC. This gives the protein CASSKDRGPLSGYGHTF.

The chain uses TRBV28 and TRBJ1-1; no clear D. The germline V and J ends were trimmed by 6 bases and 9 bases, with 8 bases remaining between them. The CDR3 is 10 residues long. Germline CDR1 MDHEN, CDR2 SYDVKM. CDR3 DNA: TGTGCCAGCAGCGCGGCGCAAGCTTTCTTT. It is translated as CASSAAQAFF.

This clone was seen a handful of times. The chain combines TRBV28 with TRBJ1-1; D unresolved. CDR3 length equals 14 residues. Between the trimmed V and J ends, which lost 3 bases and 8 bases, there was a span of 16 bases. Germline CDR1 reads MDHEN; CDR2 reads SYDVKM. The CDR3 region has the DNA TGTGCCAGCAGTTTGATGGAGGTGGAAAAGGAAGCTTTCTTT. This translates into CASSLMEVEKEAFF.

The chain joins TRBV19 to TRBJ2-3, with 10 bases identical to TRBD1. CDR3 length equals 14 residues. Germline CDR1 and CDR2: LNHDA and SQIVND (reference sequence). V dropped 4 bases and J dropped 2; count of bases not matched to a gene: 0. The CDR3 nucleotides are TGTGCCAGTAGTAGACAGGGGGCCACAGATACGCAGTATTTT. Residues: CASSRQGATDTQYF.

This clone was observed a handful of times. CDR3 nucleotide sequence: TGTGCCAGCAGGATAGACAGGGGTGGAAACACCATATATTTT. The encoded protein is CASRIDRGGNTIYF. The rearrangement joins TRBV6-5 to TRBJ1-3; 8 bases are a match to TRBD1. Germline-derived CDR1 and CDR2 are MNHEY and SVGAGI. Trimming took 6 bases from V and 3 from J; bases not matched to a gene: 4. This CDR3 comprises 14 residues.

The chain recombines TRBV5-1 with TRBJ2-5, with 10 nucleotides matching TRBD2. The V segment lost 4 bases and the J segment 4 bases; nucleotides outside the gene matches: 4. CDR1 is SGHRS and CDR2 is YFSETQ in the germline V gene. This CDR3 spans 14 amino acids. The CDR3: CASSLSGGVETQYF. The CDR3 DNA sequence: TGCGCCAGCAGCCTAAGCGGGGGGGTAGAGACCCAGTACTTC.

The V and J genes are TRBV9 and TRBJ2-5; weak D call: TRBD2 (6 bases). CDR1 and CDR2 from the germline V gene are SGDLS and YYNGEE. Between the trimmed V and J ends, which lost 3 bases and 5 bases, there was a span of 17 bases. The CDR3 contains 15 residues. In DNA form, the CDR3 reads TGTGCCAGCAGCGCGGGGAGGACGGATAGGGAGACCCAGTACTTC. This encodes CASSAGRTDRETQYF.

This chain links TRBV2 with TRBJ1-2; 7 bases match TRBD1. This CDR3 is 16 amino acids long. J gave up 6 bases and V 10 bases, and 20 bases lay outside the gene matches. CDR1 SNHLY and CDR2 FYNNEI come from the germline V gene. This chain's CDR3 is CATWTIGGGAADGYTF. The CDR3 bases are TGTGCCACGTGGACGATCGGAGGGGGCGCCGCGGATGGCTACACCTTC.

This rearrangement joins TRBV7-2 to TRBJ2-5; the D gene is possibly TRBD1 (7 bases). V lost 8 bases, J lost 5 bases, and 18 bases lay in between. The CDR3 contains 14 residues. The V gene's germline CDR1 is SGHTA and CDR2 FQGNSA. The CDR3 is CASGIQGGGETQYF. Written as DNA, the CDR3 is TGTGCCAGCGGGATTCAGGGGGGCGGGGAGACCCAGTACTTC.